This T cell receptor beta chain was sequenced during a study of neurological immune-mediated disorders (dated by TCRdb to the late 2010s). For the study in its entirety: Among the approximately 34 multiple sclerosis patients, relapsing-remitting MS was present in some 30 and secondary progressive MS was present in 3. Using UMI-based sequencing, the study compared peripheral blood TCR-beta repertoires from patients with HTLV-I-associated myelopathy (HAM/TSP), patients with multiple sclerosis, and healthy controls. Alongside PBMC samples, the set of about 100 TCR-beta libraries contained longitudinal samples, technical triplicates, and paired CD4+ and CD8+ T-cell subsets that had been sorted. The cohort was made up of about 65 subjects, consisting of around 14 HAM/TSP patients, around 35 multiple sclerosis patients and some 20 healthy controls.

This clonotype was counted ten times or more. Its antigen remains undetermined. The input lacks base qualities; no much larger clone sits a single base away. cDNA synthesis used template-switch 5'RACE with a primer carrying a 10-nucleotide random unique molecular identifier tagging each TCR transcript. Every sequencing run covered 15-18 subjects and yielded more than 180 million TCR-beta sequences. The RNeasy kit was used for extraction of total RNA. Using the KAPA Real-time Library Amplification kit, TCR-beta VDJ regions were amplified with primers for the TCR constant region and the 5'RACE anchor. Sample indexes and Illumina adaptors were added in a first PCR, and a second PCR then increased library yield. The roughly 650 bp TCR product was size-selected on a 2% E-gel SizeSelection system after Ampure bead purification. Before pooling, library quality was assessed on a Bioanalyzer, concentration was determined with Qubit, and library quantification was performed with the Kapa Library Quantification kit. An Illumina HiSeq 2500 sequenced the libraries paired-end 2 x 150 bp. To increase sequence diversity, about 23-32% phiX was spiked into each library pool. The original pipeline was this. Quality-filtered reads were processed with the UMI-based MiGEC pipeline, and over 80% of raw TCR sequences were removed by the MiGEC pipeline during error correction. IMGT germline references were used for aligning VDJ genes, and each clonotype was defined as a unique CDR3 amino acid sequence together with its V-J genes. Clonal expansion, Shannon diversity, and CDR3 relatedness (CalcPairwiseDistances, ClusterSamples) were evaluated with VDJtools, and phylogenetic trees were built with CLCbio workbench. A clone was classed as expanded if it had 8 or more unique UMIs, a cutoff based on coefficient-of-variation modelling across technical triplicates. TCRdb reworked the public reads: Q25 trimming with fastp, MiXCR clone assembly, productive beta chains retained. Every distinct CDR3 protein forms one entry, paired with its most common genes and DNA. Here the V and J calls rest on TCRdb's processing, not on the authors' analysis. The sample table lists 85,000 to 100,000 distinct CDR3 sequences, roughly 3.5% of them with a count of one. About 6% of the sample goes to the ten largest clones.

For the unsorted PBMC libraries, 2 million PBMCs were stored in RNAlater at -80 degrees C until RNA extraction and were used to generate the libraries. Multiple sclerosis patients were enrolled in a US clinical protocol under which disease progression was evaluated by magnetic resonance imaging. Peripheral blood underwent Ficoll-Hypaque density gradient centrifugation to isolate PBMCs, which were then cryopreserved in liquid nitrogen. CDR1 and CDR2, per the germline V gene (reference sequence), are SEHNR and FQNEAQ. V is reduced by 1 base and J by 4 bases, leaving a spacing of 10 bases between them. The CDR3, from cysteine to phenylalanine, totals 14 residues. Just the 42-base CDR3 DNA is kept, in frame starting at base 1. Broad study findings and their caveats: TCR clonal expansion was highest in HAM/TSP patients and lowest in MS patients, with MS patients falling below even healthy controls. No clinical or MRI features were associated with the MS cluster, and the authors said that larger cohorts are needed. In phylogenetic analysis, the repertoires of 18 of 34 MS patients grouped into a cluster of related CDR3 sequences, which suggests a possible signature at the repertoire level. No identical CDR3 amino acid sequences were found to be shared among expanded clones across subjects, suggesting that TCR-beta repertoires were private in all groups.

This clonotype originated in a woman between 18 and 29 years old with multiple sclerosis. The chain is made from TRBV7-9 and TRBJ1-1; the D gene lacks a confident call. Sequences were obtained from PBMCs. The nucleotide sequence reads TGTGCCAGCAGCTTAGGAGGTTACGGCACTGAAGCTTTCTTT. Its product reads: CASSLGGYGTEAFF. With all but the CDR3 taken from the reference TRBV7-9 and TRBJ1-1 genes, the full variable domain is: DTGVSQNPRHKITKRGQNVTFRCDPISEHNRLYWYRQTLGQGPEFLTYFQNEAQLEKSRLLSDRFSAERPKGSFSTLEIQRTEQGDSAMYLCASSLGGYGTEAFFGQGTRLTVV.